These T cell receptor beta chains were read from a single sample in a study of shared clonotypes between healthy human individuals. Method: immunoSEQ multiplex PCR; TCRdb's copy keeps in-frame clones and lacks some. The profile shows over 950,000 clones, approximately 80% of them singletons. The specimen was memory CD4+ T cells from PBMCs. Receptors originate from a man aged 18 to 30 in good health. Some clones in this sample may be carry-over from other donors' samples. Both conserved end residues are part of each CDR3. A D gene is named only where the DNA matches it firmly. For some rows the clone size is stated as once, few or many, or as a class when expanded; others skip it.

D gene,clone size,V gene,J gene,CDR3 protein,CDR3 DNA
.,.,TRBV7-8,TRBJ2-2,CASSLRGDGRAGTGELFF,TGTGCCAGCAGCTTAAGAGGGGACGGGAGAGCTGGCACCGGGGAGCTGTTTTTT
TRBD1,.,TRBV7-2,TRBJ2-5,CASSLYRTGGETQYF,TGTGCCAGCAGCTTATACCGCACAGGGGGTGAGACCCAGTACTTC
.,many,TRBV9,TRBJ2-2,CASSVGTNTGELFF,TGTGCCAGCAGCGTAGGAACGAACACCGGGGAGCTGTTTTTT
.,.,TRBV9,TRBJ1-5,CASRPYGGLRLGQHF,TGTGCCAGCAGACCTTATGGGGGGCTCCGTTTGGGCCAGCATTTT
TRBD1,few,TRBV11-2,TRBJ2-3,CASSQRDRINGDTQYF,TGTGCCAGCAGCCAAAGGGACAGGATCAATGGAGATACGCAGTATTTT
TRBD2,.,TRBV7-9,TRBJ2-7,CASSRGLDLYEQYF,TGTGCCAGCAGCCGGGGACTAGACCTCTACGAGCAGTACTTC
.,.,TRBV28,TRBJ1-1,CASRSGTPRTEAFF,TGTGCCAGCAGATCCGGGACGCCAAGAACTGAAGCTTTCTTT
TRBD2,once,TRBV5-5,TRBJ2-3,CASSSQRGGTDTQYF,TGTGCCAGCAGCAGTCAGCGGGGGGGCACAGATACGCAGTATTTT
.,.,TRBV7-2,TRBJ2-5,CASSLHHQETQYF,TGTGCCAGCAGCTTACACCACCAAGAGACCCAGTACTTC
.,.,TRBV30,TRBJ2-1,CAWTQGRSYNEQFF,TGTGCCTGGACGCAAGGGCGCTCCTACAATGAGCAGTTCTTC
.,.,TRBV5-6,TRBJ2-3,CASSLLGSTDTQYF,TGTGCCAGCAGCTTGCTGGGTAGCACAGATACGCAGTATTTT
.,.,TRBV28,TRBJ2-7,CASSSTGRGYEQYF,TGTGCCAGCAGTTCCACAGGAAGGGGCTATGAGCAGTACTTC
.,.,TRBV5-1,TRBJ2-1,CASSLGQLNEQFF,TGCGCCAGCAGCTTGGGACAGCTCAACGAGCAGTTCTTC
.,.,TRBV19,TRBJ2-3,CASTPTGRATDTQYF,TGTGCCAGTACTCCCACGGGTAGGGCGACAGATACGCAGTATTTT
TRBD1,few,TRBV2,TRBJ2-6,CASSRQGSGANVLTF,TGTGCCAGCAGTAGACAGGGCTCTGGGGCCAACGTCCTGACTTTC
.,once,TRBV10-3,TRBJ2-2,CAISGPGRGSSTGELFF,TGTGCCATCAGTGGTCCGGGGAGGGGGTCGAGCACCGGGGAGCTGTTTTTT
TRBD1,many,TRBV27,TRBJ1-1,CASKTDRGKNTEAFF,TGTGCCAGCAAGACAGACAGGGGGAAGAACACTGAAGCTTTCTTT
TRBD1,once,TRBV29-1,TRBJ1-2,CSAGVGGDYGYTF,TGCAGCGCCGGGGTAGGGGGCGACTATGGCTACACCTTC
.,.,TRBV7-3,TRBJ2-1,CASSLRANNEQFF,TGTGCCAGCAGCCTTAGGGCGAACAATGAGCAGTTCTTC
TRBD2,.,TRBV28,TRBJ2-3,CASSPGTSGPDTQYF,TGTGCCAGCAGCCCCGGGACTAGCGGGCCAGATACGCAGTATTTT
TRBD2,.,TRBV7-2,TRBJ2-3,CASSQGSGRAQYF,TGTGCCAGCAGCCAGGGCAGCGGGAGGGCGCAGTATTTT
.,.,TRBV5-1,TRBJ2-1,CASSLTGYRNNEQFF,TGCGCCAGCAGCTTGACAGGGTACCGAAATAATGAGCAGTTCTTC
TRBD2,.,TRBV7-8,TRBJ2-1,CASSSPTSGRGNEQFF,TGTGCCAGCAGCTCCCCGACTAGCGGGAGGGGAAATGAGCAGTTCTTC
TRBD1,.,TRBV5-4,TRBJ2-6,CASSPQGAGANVLTF,TGTGCCAGCAGTCCTCAGGGGGCTGGGGCCAACGTCCTGACTTTC
.,many,TRBV10-3,TRBJ1-5,CAISGQGNQPQHF,TGTGCCATCTCGGGGCAGGGCAATCAGCCCCAGCATTTT
TRBD1,.,TRBV6-6,TRBJ1-5,CASSRAGQIDQPQHF,TGTGCCAGCAGCCGAGCGGGACAGATAGATCAGCCCCAGCATTTT
.,.,TRBV6-5,TRBJ2-7,CASSYSAVTYEQYF,TGTGCCAGCAGTTACTCAGCCGTGACCTACGAGCAGTACTTC
.,.,TRBV7-2,TRBJ2-5,CASSLGRGGTQYF,TGTGCCAGCAGCTTGGGGCGGGGCGGGACCCAGTACTTC
.,.,TRBV15,TRBJ2-7,CATSREEGRYEQYF,TGTGCCACCAGCAGAGAGGAGGGCCGCTACGAGCAGTACTTC
.,.,TRBV4-2,TRBJ2-6,CASSQEWARYGANVLTF,TGTGCCAGCAGCCAAGAGTGGGCTCGATACGGGGCCAACGTCCTGACTTTC
.,.,TRBV7-2,TRBJ1-1,CASSLGRDTRGTEAFF,TGTGCCAGCAGCTTAGGCAGGGACACTCGAGGAACTGAAGCTTTCTTT
TRBD1,.,TRBV28,TRBJ2-3,CASSFFGTGTVSQYF,TGTGCCAGCAGTTTTTTCGGGACAGGGACCGTATCGCAGTATTTT
.,once,TRBV6-1,TRBJ2-6,CASRYDGVGTNVLTF,TGTGCCAGCCGATACGACGGGGTCGGAACCAACGTCCTGACTTTC
.,.,TRBV5-4,TRBJ1-6,CASSLERGNSPLHF,TGTGCCAGCAGCTTGGAAAGGGGCAATTCACCCCTCCACTTT
TRBD2,.,TRBV25-1,TRBJ2-7,CASSDGALADYEQYF,TGTGCCAGCAGTGATGGCGCACTAGCGGACTACGAGCAGTACTTC
.,.,TRBV16,TRBJ2-7,CASSPAGGLSYEQYF,TGTGCCAGCAGCCCCGCTGGTGGGCTCTCCTACGAGCAGTACTTC
.,.,TRBV7-2,TRBJ2-2,CASSLRTGVGTGELFF,TGTGCCAGCAGCTTACGGACGGGCGTCGGCACCGGGGAGCTGTTTTTT
.,.,TRBV9,TRBJ1-5,CASGGTPGNQPQHF,TGTGCCAGCGGGGGGACGCCAGGCAATCAGCCCCAGCATTTT
.,.,TRBV2,TRBJ2-5,CASNQARSETQYF,TGTGCCAGCAATCAGGCGCGCTCGGAGACCCAGTACTTC
.,.,TRBV6-6,TRBJ2-5,CASSYSWDPRRNF,TGTGCCAGCAGTTACTCGTGGGACCCCCGAAGGAACTTC
TRBD1,.,TRBV7-9,TRBJ2-3,CASSQTGVTDTQYF,TGTGCCAGCAGCCAGACAGGGGTCACAGATACGCAGTATTTT
TRBD2,.,TRBV5-1,TRBJ2-7,CASSLVTSGSYEQYF,TGCGCCAGCAGCTTGGTCACTAGCGGGAGCTACGAGCAGTACTTC
.,.,TRBV30,TRBJ1-6,CAWSVSRYNSPLHF,TGTGCCTGGAGTGTAAGCCGCTATAATTCACCCCTCCACTTT
.,.,TRBV9,TRBJ2-5,CASSVGQMGETQYF,TGTGCCAGCAGCGTAGGTCAGATGGGAGAGACCCAGTACTTC